A single sample is the source of the 20 T cell receptor beta chains below, sequenced in a study of Graves' ophthalmopathy and Graves' hyperthyroidism. For repertoire sequencing, the TCR beta CDR3 regions were amplified from RNA transcripts. A first-round RT-PCR used HTBI primers, followed by a second-round multiplex PCR. TCRdb reanalysed the multiplex PCR reads using MiXCR and keeps one entry per CDR3 protein. The sample has 300,000 to 500,000 distinct CDR3 sequences; over 15% are singletons. Material: peripheral blood. These receptors all come from a woman aged 18-29 years with stable Graves' hyperthyroidism.

This clonotype turned up a few times. This sequence joins TRBV5-6 and TRBJ1-5; tentative D call: TRBD1 (5 bases). The CDR3 has 15 residues. V lost 2 bases and J 6 bases, leaving 15 bases between the germline ends. Germline V CDR1 and CDR2: SGHDT, YYEEEE. The CDR3 here is CASSFGGSRIQPQHF. In nucleotides, the CDR3 is TGTGCCAGCAGCTTCGGGGGATCCCGGATTCAGCCCCAGCATTTT.

The chain recombines TRBV4-1 with TRBJ1-1; no clear D. Trimming cost V 0 bases and J 0 bases, with 14 bases left between them. The CDR3 contains 17 residues. Germline-derived CDR1 and CDR2 are MGHRA and YSYEKL. CDR3 bases: TGCGCCAGCAGCCAAGATAACGCCCTATGGGTGAACACTGAAGCTTTCTTT. This codes for CASSQDNALWVNTEAFF.

There are many counts of this clonotype. The V gene is TRBV27, the J gene TRBJ1-5; D possibly corresponds to TRBD1 (5 bases). The CDR3 extends over 15 amino acids. Germline CDR1 is MNHEY and CDR2 is SMNVEV (reference sequence). Trimming cost V 5 bases and J 2 bases, with 13 bases left between them. This CDR3 reads CASSPGGPGNQPQHF. CDR3 in DNA: TGTGCCAGCAGTCCCGGGGGACCTGGCAATCAGCCCCAGCATTTT.

This clonotype was counted many times. This chain joins TRBV11-2 and TRBJ1-1, with a possible D match to TRBD1 (6 bases). V was cut by 5 bases and J by 4 bases, with 11 bases left in between. The V gene's germline CDR1 is SGHAT and CDR2 FQNNGV. The CDR3 extends over 13 amino acids. In nucleotides, the CDR3 is TGTGCCAGCAGCGCGCGGACAGCCACTGAAGCTTTCTTT. This codes for CASSARTATEAFF.

The chain couples TRBV20-1 to TRBJ2-2, with TRBD2 matching 8 bases. The germline V gene has CDR1 DFQATT and CDR2 SNEGSKA (reference sequence). V was pared by 3 bases and J by 6 bases, with 9 bases of the junction left unmatched. The CDR3 length is 15 residues. CDR3 amino acids: CSASKPNGGAGELFF. CDR3 DNA sequence: TGCAGTGCTAGCAAGCCAAACGGGGGGGCCGGGGAGCTGTTTTTT.

A word on this clonotype: A much larger clone differs from this one at a single base, so this may be a read error. This chain joins TRBV7-2 and TRBJ2-5, with TRBD2 identical over 8 bases. V gave up 5 bases and J gave up 5 bases; unmatched junction bases: 7. In germline, CDR1 is SGHTA, CDR2 FQGNSA. CDR3 length: 14 amino acids. The CDR3 region has the DNA TGTGCCAGCAGCCAGCGGGGGACGCATGAGACCCAGTACTTC. It specifies CASSQRGTHETQYF.

At least ten counts were recorded for this clonotype. The rearrangement links TRBV6-5 to TRBJ1-1; D is undetermined. Germline V gene lookup returns CDR1 MNHEY and CDR2 SVGAGI. The CDR3 is 13 residues long. V dropped 2 bases and J dropped 3 bases, with 7 bases sitting between them. The chain's CDR3 is CASSYALDTEAFF. DNA for the CDR3: TGTGCCAGCAGTTACGCCTTGGACACTGAAGCTTTCTTT.

This clonotype was picked up many times. CDR3 amino acids: CASSQVGGNQPQHF. In nucleotides, the CDR3 is TGTGCCAGCAGCCAAGTTGGGGGGAATCAGCCCCAGCATTTT. This rearrangement joins TRBV4-2 to TRBJ1-5; D is possibly TRBD1 (5 bases). V lost 1 base, J lost 4 bases, and 8 bases lay in between. Germline V gene data show CDR1 as LGHNA and CDR2 as YNFKEQ. This CDR3 region has 14 residues.

This clonotype was observed at least ten times. This chain links TRBV9 with TRBJ1-1; D not resolved. The germline CDR1 and CDR2 sequences are SGDLS and YYNGEE. CDR3 length: 17 amino acids. V lost 1 base and J 1 base, leaving 17 bases between the germline ends. CDR3 protein: CASSVTAIPFKNTEAFF. In DNA form, the CDR3 reads TGTGCCAGCAGCGTAACCGCCATCCCTTTCAAGAACACTGAAGCTTTCTTT.

This chain connects TRBV7-2 to TRBJ2-5, with a weak D call TRBD2 (7 bases). CDR3 size: 14 residues. CDR1 and CDR2 (germline): SGHTA, FQGNSA. V was shortened by 3 bases and J by 4 bases, with 12 bases between the two germline ends. The CDR3 DNA is TGTGCCAGCAGCTTTCTCGCGGGGGCAGAGACCCAGTACTTC. It codes for CASSFLAGAETQYF.

This clonotype has a count of ten or more. This chain links TRBV29-1 with TRBJ2-5; 9 bases are shared with TRBD2. CDR1 and CDR2 (germline): SQVTM, ANQGSEA. The CDR3 has 14 amino acids. J was trimmed by 7 bases and V by 3 bases; bases with no gene match: 9. Here the CDR3 reads CSVDQRGDVGTQYF. The DNA for the CDR3 is TGCAGCGTTGACCAGCGGGGGGACGTTGGGACCCAGTACTTC.

Only a few counts were recorded for this clonotype. The chain carries TRBV12-3 or TRBV12-4 and TRBJ1-1, with D maybe TRBD1 (6 bases). The ends were cut back, 6 bases at V and 7 bases at J, with 15 bases in the middle. The CDR3 is made up of 13 amino acids. The CDR3 loop reads CASSFQGPSEAFF. CDR3 coding DNA: TGTGCCAGCAGCTTTCAGGGGCCCAGTGAAGCTTTCTTT.

This chain joins TRBV19 and TRBJ1-1; possible D gene TRBD1, 5 bases. The CDR3 runs 12 residues. CDR1 and CDR2 from the germline V gene are LNHDA and SQIVND (reference sequence). V gave up 6 bases and J gave up 7 bases, with 12 bases separating them. CDR3 nucleotide sequence: TGTGCCAGTAGCCAGGACACCTATGAAGCTTTCTTT. This encodes CASSQDTYEAFF. Based on the CDR3 plus reference TRBV19 and TRBJ1-1, the full variable domain is DGGITQSPKYLFRKEGQNVTLSCEQNLNHDAMYWYRQDPGQGLRLIYYSQIVNDFQKGDIAEGYSVSREKKESFPLTVTSAQKNPTAFYLCASSQDTYEAFFGQGTRLTVV.

This clonotype was seen many times. J is TRBJ1-3 and V is TRBV10-3; D not certain. The germline V gene encodes CDR1 ENHRY and CDR2 SYGVKD. V shed 7 bases and J shed 0 bases, with 16 bases lying between them. CDR3 length: 16 amino acids. CDR3 region: CAITTPGSSSGNTIYF. CDR3 DNA sequence: TGTGCCATCACTACACCAGGTTCCAGCTCTGGAAACACCATATATTTT.

In this sample, this clonotype turned up many times. V usage is TRBV5-1 and J usage is TRBJ2-7; possible D gene TRBD2, 5 bases. V lost 0 bases and J lost 5, with 15 bases in between. This CDR3 has 15 residues. The germline V gene has CDR1 SGHRS and CDR2 YFSETQ. CDR3 loop: CASSLAGRMRNEQYF. Here the CDR3 DNA reads TGCGCCAGCAGCTTGGCGGGAAGAATGAGAAACGAGCAGTACTTC.

The sample holds many counts of this clonotype. The V gene is TRBV29-1, the J gene TRBJ2-2; D is uncertain. V was clipped by 4 bases and J by 7 bases, with 10 bases between them. The CDR3 has 12 amino acids. Germline V CDR1 and CDR2: SQVTM, ANQGSEA. The CDR3 DNA reads TGCAGCGTTGGGGGAATTGGCGGGGAGCTGTTTTTT. It codes for CSVGGIGGELFF.

In the case of this clonotype: The DNA is left out, because the CDR3 cannot be placed on it with certainty; the CDR3 is given as TCRdb lists it. The chain has TRBV5-2 and TRBJ2-6. TRBV5-2 corresponds to a pseudogene. Termini included, the CDR3 measures 19 amino acids. The CDR3: CASIQEVGSFGSGANVLTF.

This clonotype was found once. The chain couples TRBV25-1 to TRBJ2-2; D is possibly TRBD2 (5 bases). V was clipped by 5 bases and J by 0 bases, with 10 bases between them. The CDR3 sequence is 15 residues long. Germline-derived CDR1 and CDR2 are MGHDK and SYGVNS. CDR3 loop: CASSSGESNTGELFF. DNA of the CDR3: TGTGCCAGCAGTTCCGGGGAGTCGAACACCGGGGAGCTGTTTTTT.

This chain connects TRBV19 to TRBJ2-2; D ambiguous. CDR3 size: 14 residues. The V end was cut by 3 bases, the J end by 6 bases, with 11 bases between. From germline, CDR1 is LNHDA and CDR2 SQIVND (reference sequence). CDR3 DNA sequence: TGTGCCAGTAGTATCCAGAAATGGGCCGGGGAGCTGTTTTTT. Protein: CASSIQKWAGELFF.

At least ten counts were recorded for this clonotype. The chain joins TRBV11-3 to TRBJ2-7, with D possibly matching TRBD1 (5 bases). The CDR3 has 13 amino acids. The germline CDR1 and CDR2 sequences are SGHNT and YENEEA. V lost 9 bases, J lost 2 bases, and 14 bases lay in between. The CDR3 sequence: CASGTGLTYEQYF. For the CDR3, the DNA is TGTGCCAGTGGAACAGGATTAACCTACGAGCAGTACTTC.